This section outlines one TCR beta chain sequence together with its context. Its antigen is unknown. The data belong to a study of T cell responses to AZD1222 COVID-19 vaccine. Study results and limitations: Baseline seropositives among AZD1222 recipients totaled only five to seven. Receipt of two AZD1222 doses was followed by a rise in Spike-specific TCR breadth and depth. Most donors were white British and more were female, and clonal diversity was possibly underestimated.

Libraries were prepared by immunoSEQ multiplex PCR; TCRdb keeps only in-frame clonotypes and omits some of them. The repertoire has about 48,000 clones, about 89% of them found once; the top ten carry 5.3%. Trimming took off 7 bases at V and 8 bases at J, with 23 bases between the two ends. The CDR3 consists of 15 residues. Looked up from germline, CDR1 is MNHEY and CDR2 is SVGAGI. V is TRBV6-5 and J is TRBJ1-2; D is perhaps TRBD1 (5 bases). Specimen: peripheral blood, collected 28 days after the second AZD1222 dose. This TCR came from an adult who received the AZD1222 COVID-19 vaccine. The CDR3 region has the DNA TGTGCCAGCAATAGCGCCTGGGACTCCCCCGTGGGCTACACCTTC. Translated: CASNSAWDSPVGYTF.